A single sample is the source of the 31 T cell receptor beta chains below, sequenced in a study of T cells in Graves' hyperthyroidism and ophthalmopathy. Amplification of TCR beta CDR3 regions was performed using RNA transcripts as template. The HTBI primer set drove a first-round RT-PCR of the TCR CDR3. One entry per CDR3 protein results from TCRdb running MiXCR on the multiplex PCR reads. The sample lists around 500,000 distinct CDR3 sequences, 16% occurring once. Sequenced: blood. The receptors were sampled from a woman in her thirties with Graves' ophthalmopathy.

This clonotype has only a few counts. This chain joins TRBV4-3 and TRBJ2-1; 10 nucleotides align to TRBD2. Germline loops: CDR1 LGHNA, CDR2 YSLEER. J was trimmed by 4 bases and V by 0 bases; bases with no gene match: 9. The CDR3 has 18 residues. CDR3 residues: CASSQEASSGREYNEQFF. The CDR3 DNA reads TGCGCCAGCAGCCAAGAAGCCTCTAGCGGGAGAGAATACAATGAGCAGTTCTTC.

The rearrangement links TRBV24-1 to TRBJ2-5, with D unresolved. Trimming stripped 1 base from V and 5 bases from J, with 7 bases between. CDR3 length: 13 amino acids. CDR1 is KGHDR, CDR2 SFDVKD, per germline. For the CDR3, the DNA is TGTGCCACCAGTGATTTCGGGTGGGAGACCCAGTACTTC. It codes for CATSDFGWETQYF.

Points on this clonotype: At one end the junction does not follow the germline gene, possibly because of a read error. The rearrangement links TRBV7-7 to TRBJ2-2; maybe TRBD1 (5 bases). This CDR3 has 14 amino acids. Germline V gives CDR1 SSHAT, CDR2 FNYEAQ (reference sequence). CDR3 DNA: TGTGCTAGCAGCTTAGGGGCTTTTGGCGGGGAGCTGTTTTTT. Its protein is CASSLGAFGGELFF.

V is TRBV5-1 and J is TRBJ2-5, with D hard to call. Between the trimmed V and J ends, which lost 0 bases and 5 bases, there was a span of 14 bases. Germline V CDR1 and CDR2: SGHRS, YFSETQ. The CDR3 has 15 residues. This CDR3 reads CASSLGTNGPETQYF. The CDR3 DNA follows: TGCGCCAGCAGCTTGGGGACCAATGGACCGGAGACCCAGTACTTC.

This clonotype has a handful of counts. V gene TRBV11-2 combines with J gene TRBJ2-2; 9 bases line up with TRBD1. This CDR3 is 16 amino acids long. V was clipped by 6 bases and J by 8 bases; unmatched bases: 13. Germline V gene sequence: CDR1 SGHAT, CDR2 FQNNGV. The DNA for the CDR3 is TGTGCCAGCAGGCTAACCGGGACAGGGTCGATGGGGGAGCTGTTTTTT. Amino acid sequence: CASRLTGTGSMGELFF.

This chain uses TRBV6-2 or TRBV6-3 with TRBJ2-1; 10 positions agree with TRBD2. The germline CDR1 and CDR2 sequences are MNHEY and SVGEGT. The J segment lost 6 bases and the V segment lost 10 bases, leaving 6 bases of the junction unmatched. The CDR3 extends over 13 amino acids. The CDR3 reads CATVASGSNEQFF. The CDR3 DNA is TGTGCCACGGTGGCTAGCGGGAGCAATGAGCAGTTCTTC.

The rearrangement uses TRBV6-1 and TRBJ1-2, with 9 bases identical to TRBD1. Germline V gives CDR1 MNHNS, CDR2 SASEGT. Trimming took 5 bases from V and 8 from J; bases not matched to a gene: 6. The CDR3 has 13 amino acids. CDR3 coding DNA: TGTGCCAGCAGTCTCACAGGGGGCAAGGGCTACACCTTC. This codes for CASSLTGGKGYTF.

This clonotype was seen many times. The V call is TRBV5-1, the J call TRBJ2-7, with D perhaps assigned TRBD1 or TRBD2 (5 bases each). The ends were cut back, 7 bases at V and 1 base at J, with 15 bases in the middle. The length of the CDR3 is 14 residues. The V gene's germline CDR1 is SGHRS and CDR2 YFSETQ. DNA of the CDR3: TGCGCCAGCGGTGTGGGGGTGACGTCCTACGAGCAGTACTTC. Its translation is CASGVGVTSYEQYF.

This clonotype was seen many times. The J gene is TRBJ2-3, the V gene TRBV6-1; D possibly corresponds to TRBD1 (7 bases). The CDR3 extends over 14 amino acids. The V end was cut by 7 bases, the J end by 5 bases, with 16 bases between. Germline loops: CDR1 MNHNS, CDR2 SASEGT. CDR3: CASKEGASVDTQYF. DNA for the CDR3: TGTGCCAGCAAGGAGGGGGCCAGCGTAGATACGCAGTATTTT.

This clonotype has ten or more counts. The rearrangement joins TRBV5-8 to TRBJ1-1, with D possibly matching TRBD1 (5 bases). The germline CDR1 and CDR2 sequences are SGHTS and YDEGEE. This CDR3 region has 15 residues. Trimming removed 4 bases at V and 5 bases at J, with 18 bases between. Here the CDR3 DNA reads TGTGCCAGCAGCGAAATGATCAGGGTGGGAACTGAAGCTTTCTTT. Translated, it gives CASSEMIRVGTEAFF.

Many counts were recorded for this clonotype. The chain uses TRBV6-2 or TRBV6-3 and TRBJ2-1, with 9 bases identical to TRBD1. CDR3 length: 12 residues. CDR1 and CDR2 from the germline V gene are MNHEY and SVGEGT. With V trimmed by 8 bases and J by 10 bases, 6 bases remained unmatched. CDR3 in DNA: TGTGCCAGCGGACAGGGGCCGGGGGAGCAGTTCTTC. Translation gives CASGQGPGEQFF.

The genes are TRBV19 and TRBJ1-5; 12 bases are a match to TRBD1. The trim removed 3 bases at V and 1 base at J, leaving 4 bases unmatched. CDR1 and CDR2 (germline): LNHDA, SQIVND (reference sequence). The CDR3 spans 17 residues. The CDR3 DNA reads as TGTGCCAGTAGTATCGGGACAGGGGGCTTGAGCAATCAGCCCCAGCATTTT. This translates into CASSIGTGGLSNQPQHF.

This chain uses TRBV19 with TRBJ1-1; a weak D match, TRBD1 (5 bases). V lost 9 bases and J lost 3, with 11 bases in between. Germline loops: CDR1 LNHDA, CDR2 SQIVND (reference sequence). The CDR3 covers 12 residues. The CDR3 DNA reads TGTGCCAGCTGGGACCCCGACACTGAAGCTTTCTTT. It translates to CASWDPDTEAFF.

V gene TRBV7-3 combines with J gene TRBJ2-3; 14 bases line up with TRBD2. CDR1 and CDR2 from the germline V gene are SGHTA and FQGTGA. V lost 5 bases to trimming and J lost 4 bases; unmatched junction nucleotides: 2. The CDR3 runs to 15 residues. The CDR3 here is CASSAGLAGADTQYF. The CDR3 DNA sequence: TGTGCCAGCAGCGCGGGACTAGCGGGAGCAGATACGCAGTATTTT.

The J gene is TRBJ2-3, the V gene TRBV19; 9 bases line up with TRBD2. J lost 4 bases, V lost 3 bases, and 8 bases had no gene match. The CDR3 has 16 residues. Germline CDR1 and CDR2: LNHDA and SQIVND (reference sequence). The CDR3 nucleotides are TGTGCCAGTAGTATCCCCGCGGGAGGGCCCGCAGATACGCAGTATTTT. This translates into CASSIPAGGPADTQYF.

In this sample, this clonotype turned up many times. The rearrangement uses TRBV7-2 and TRBJ2-7, with 7 bases matching TRBD2. The V and J ends lost 5 bases and 2 bases, in that order; junction bases with no gene match: 15. The germline V gene encodes CDR1 SGHTA and CDR2 FQGNSA. This CDR3 has 17 residues. The CDR3 loop reads CASSDLIYQGGAYEQYF. The CDR3 DNA sequence: TGTGCCAGCAGCGATTTAATTTATCAGGGAGGGGCCTACGAGCAGTACTTC. The full variable domain, with the rest looked up from reference TRBV7-2 and TRBJ2-7, is GAGVSQSPSNKVTEKGKDVELRCDPISGHTALYWYRQSLGQGLEFLIYFQGNSAPDKSGLPSDRFSAERTGGSVSTLTIQRTQQEDSAVYLCASSDLIYQGGAYEQYFGPGTRLTVT.

The gene calls are TRBV28 and TRBJ1-5; TRBD1 aligns across 9 bases. The germline CDR1 and CDR2 sequences are MDHEN and SYDVKM. V dropped 4 bases and J dropped 7; count of bases not matched to a gene: 17. CDR3 length equals 18 residues. This CDR3 is CASSSPTGGARTCQPQHF. The CDR3 DNA reads as TGTGCCAGCAGTTCCCCAACAGGGGGCGCGCGGACTTGCCAGCCCCAGCATTTT.

This clonotype was recorded many times. The chain carries TRBV9 and TRBJ1-1; D uncertain. V lost 1 base and J 2 bases, leaving 15 bases between the germline ends. This CDR3 comprises 16 residues. CDR1 and CDR2 (germline): SGDLS, YYNGEE. CDR3 sequence (DNA): TGTGCCAGCAGCGTATACCCGGGAAAAACAAACACTGAAGCTTTCTTT. Protein product: CASSVYPGKTNTEAFF. Based on the CDR3 plus reference TRBV9 and TRBJ1-1, the full variable domain is DSGVTQTPKHLITATGQRVTLRCSPRSGDLSVYWYQQSLDQGLQFLIQYYNGEERAKGNILERFSAQQFPDLHSELNLSSLELGDSALYFCASSVYPGKTNTEAFFGQGTRLTVV.

This clonotype occurred many times. This sequence joins TRBV7-3 and TRBJ2-1; 11 bases match TRBD2. Trimming took 0 bases from V and 7 from J; bases not matched to a gene: 8. Germline CDR1 reads SGHTA; CDR2 reads FQGTGA. The CDR3 spans 17 residues. The CDR3 here is CASSLTSPTSGRNEQFF. The CDR3 coding sequence is TGTGCCAGCAGCTTAACTTCCCCCACTAGCGGGAGAAATGAGCAGTTCTTC.

This clonotype was seen many times. The V call is TRBV30, the J call TRBJ2-1; D not certain. CDR3 length equals 10 residues. Germline lookup yields CDR1 GTSNPN and CDR2 SVGIG (reference sequence). The V end lost 6 bases, the J end lost 2 bases, and 2 bases lay between the germline ends. The DNA of the CDR3 is TGTGCCTGCGCCTACAATGAGCAGTTCTTC. Its protein product is CACAYNEQFF. Full variable domain (rest looked up from reference TRBV30 and TRBJ2-1): SQTIHQWPATLVQPVGSPLSLECTVEGTSNPNLYWYRQAAGRGLQLLFYSVGIGQISSEVPQNLSASRPQDRQFILSSKKLLLSDSGFYLCACAYNEQFFGPGTRLTVL.

V usage is TRBV9 and J usage is TRBJ1-2; 7 bases are a match to TRBD1. J gave up 3 bases and V 1 base, and 3 bases lay outside the gene matches. Germline V gives CDR1 SGDLS, CDR2 YYNGEE. This CDR3 region has 14 residues. CDR3 residues: CASSVSGTDYGYTF. The DNA for the CDR3 is TGTGCCAGCAGCGTATCCGGGACAGACTATGGCTACACCTTC.

This clonotype was seen many times. V is TRBV2 and J is TRBJ1-1; no clear D. The CDR3 is 16 amino acids. Trimming pared 6 bases from V and 4 bases from J, leaving 21 bases between. Germline V gene data show CDR1 as SNHLY and CDR2 as FYNNEI. For the CDR3, the DNA is TGTGCCAGCAGCCCAAGGTTGGCAGACCAAGGCACTGAAGCTTTCTTT. This codes for CASSPRLADQGTEAFF.

At least ten counts were recorded for this clonotype. The rearrangement links TRBV28 to TRBJ1-5; TRBD1 is a possible D gene (6 bases). The CDR3 extends over 13 amino acids. Germline-derived CDR1 and CDR2 are MDHEN and SYDVKM. V lost 7 bases and J 7 bases, leaving 14 bases between the germline ends. CDR3 protein: CASNVDRWQPQHF. For the CDR3, the DNA is TGTGCCAGCAACGTAGACAGGTGGCAGCCCCAGCATTTT.

This clonotype was counted a few times. The V gene is TRBV10-3, the J gene TRBJ1-1, with D unclear. Germline CDR1 and CDR2: ENHRY and SYGVKD. The V end lost 5 bases, the J end lost 2 bases, and 9 bases lay between the germline ends. The CDR3 has 13 amino acids. CDR3 residues: CAISRNINTEAFF. The CDR3 nucleotides are TGTGCCATCAGTCGGAATATCAACACTGAAGCTTTCTTT.

This clonotype was observed a few times. DNA of the CDR3: TGCAGTGCTAGGTTCCAGCTCATCAGAGAGCAGTACTTC. It specifies CSARFQLIREQYF. The chain links TRBV20-1 to TRBJ2-7, with D unresolved. Germline CDR1 is DFQATT and CDR2 is SNEGSKA (reference sequence). Trimming removed 3 bases at V and 7 bases at J, with 16 bases between. The CDR3 loop spans 13 amino acids.

The chain recombines TRBV7-2 with TRBJ2-3, with 9 positions matching TRBD1. This CDR3 is 15 amino acids long. Germline V gives CDR1 SGHTA, CDR2 FQGNSA. The V gene end was trimmed by 3 bases and the J gene end by 5 bases; junction bases not matched to a gene: 6. The CDR3 region is CASSFFDRGRDTQYF. The DNA of the CDR3 is TGTGCCAGCAGCTTTTTCGACAGGGGGAGAGATACGCAGTATTTT.

The V and J genes are TRBV5-1 and TRBJ2-1; TRBD1 agrees at 7 bases. Losses at the gene ends were 4 bases for V and 8 bases for J; bases not matched to a gene: 12. The CDR3 runs to 15 residues. The germline CDR1 and CDR2 sequences are SGHRS and YFSETQ. CDR3 sequence reads: CASSVDRASIDEQFF. As DNA, the CDR3 is TGCGCCAGCAGCGTCGACAGGGCCTCGATCGATGAGCAGTTCTTC.

Regarding this clonotype: Just one base apart from a much larger clone, this may be a read error. The chain uses TRBV3-1 and TRBJ2-5; possible D gene TRBD1, 5 bases. The V end lost 2 bases, the J end lost 2 bases, and 9 bases lay between the germline ends. CDR1 is LGHDT and CDR2 is YNNKEL in the germline V gene (reference sequence). The CDR3 loop spans 14 amino acids. CDR3 nucleotide sequence: TGTGCCAGCAGCCAAAACCAGGGACAAGAGACCCAGTACTTC. Its protein is CASSQNQGQETQYF.

The chain joins TRBV15 to TRBJ1-1; 9 nucleotides agree with TRBD1. Germline CDR1 and CDR2: LNHNV and YYDKDF (reference sequence). The CDR3 has 15 amino acids. Trimming at V came to 3 bases and at J to 0 bases, leaving 2 bases not matched to a gene. The DNA for the CDR3 is TGTGCCACCAGCAGGACAGGGGGAGTGAACACTGAAGCTTTCTTT. Protein product: CATSRTGGVNTEAFF.

Many counts were recorded for this clonotype. The chain combines TRBV5-1 with TRBJ2-5, with a possible D match to TRBD1 (6 bases). CDR1 and CDR2 from the germline V gene are SGHRS and YFSETQ. The ends were cut back, 2 bases at V and 1 base at J, with 9 bases in the middle. CDR3 length: 14 amino acids. The CDR3 DNA reads TGCGCCAGCAGCTTAACAGGGAGCCAAGAGACCCAGTACTTC. Translation: CASSLTGSQETQYF.

This clonotype was counted at least ten times. The chain combines TRBV28 with TRBJ1-1, with D possibly TRBD1 on 5 matching bases. The CDR3 covers 14 residues. Germline V gene sequence: CDR1 MDHEN, CDR2 SYDVKM. With 7 bases removed from V and 2 bases from J, the gap between germline ends came to 14 bases. CDR3: CASTKPGHNTEAFF. The CDR3 DNA follows: TGTGCCAGCACCAAACCCGGACACAACACTGAAGCTTTCTTT.